The sequence of this T cell receptor (beta chain) was determined in a study of lymphopenia after photon versus proton radiotherapy (dated 2019 in TCRdb). Describing the broader study: In patients with gastrointestinal tumors who developed high-grade lymphopenia, the study compared the immunological effects of photon radiation therapy with those of proton radiation therapy. The cohort comprised roughly 20 patients with gastrointestinal tumors who received either photon or proton therapy and then developed lymphopenia. The study aimed to characterize how the two radiation modalities differ in their impact on the immune system.

The library relied on the immunoSEQ multiplex PCR assay. Alongside multiparametric flow cytometry, deep sequencing of rearranged TCR beta loci was used to profile the T cell repertoires. The immuneACCESS repertoire file appears here via TCRdb, limited to in-frame rearrangements. These files lack a portion of the clones; in checked studies, under half of the deficit traces to unresolved V genes, and the cause of the others is not known. A total of roughly 57,000 clones appear in this sample, about four fifths of them only once. The ten largest clones take up over 25% of the sample. CDR1 and CDR2 are read off the germline V gene (reference sequence) as GTSNPN and SVGIG. The CDR3 contains 14 residues, cysteine and phenylalanine counted. Just CDR3 DNA is preserved here, 42 bases in frame from base 1. Trimming leaves V shorter by 1 base and J shorter by 3 bases, with the junction holding 1 base beyond the gene matches.

Overall study outcomes, separate from this receptor: After the lymphocyte count nadir, repertoires from photon-treated patients showed oligoclonal expansion, particularly of CD8+ Temra cells, and this expansion drove the decline in diversity. Relative stability during treatment was observed in proton-treated patients, whereas loss of naive T cells and TCR diversity and gain of effector/memory populations were observed in photon-treated patients. Among patients across the cohort who died, overall survival time showed an inverse correlation with a larger post-nadir drop in TCR diversity. The authors looked at the survival association only in patients who died, and they framed better survival with proton therapy as a possibility rather than a demonstrated result.

In regard to this clone: Its specific antigen is unknown. Per-base quality was not reported, and no clone a single base away is much larger than it.

The sample here was peripheral blood, taken from a patient treated with photon-based radiotherapy. Recombination linked TRBV30 to TRBJ2-2; TRBD1 aligns with 8 central bases. The sequence derives from a man aged 50 or older with gastric cancer. The CDR3 loop reads CAWSGQGHTGELFF. The bases are TGTGCCTGGAGTGGACAGGGGCACACCGGGGAGCTGTTTTTT. Joined to the reference TRBV30 and TRBJ2-2 proteins, this CDR3 gives the full variable domain: SQTIHQWPATLVQPVGSPLSLECTVEGTSNPNLYWYRQAAGRGLQLLFYSVGIGQISSEVPQNLSASRPQDRQFILSSKKLLLSDSGFYLCAWSGQGHTGELFFGEGSRLTVL.